These 22 T cell receptor beta chains originate from one sample sequenced in a study of blood T cells in healthy people across ages. Primers used in a second PCR of roughly 6 to 12 cycles were a sample-barcoded 5' primer and a J-beta primer mix. TCRdb analysed the 5' RACE reads with MiXCR anew, one entry per CDR3 protein. The sample includes about 1.6 million distinct CDR3 sequences, roughly 32% of them seen just once. The specimen was blood. The receptors derive from a woman younger than 45 in good health.

The chain couples TRBV11-2 to TRBJ2-5; D gene uncertain. The ends were cut back, 5 bases at V and 4 bases at J, with 11 bases in the middle. Per the germline V gene, CDR1 is SGHAT and CDR2 is FQNNGV. This CDR3 comprises 13 residues. The CDR3 loop reads CASSQGPIETQYF. CDR3 DNA sequence: TGTGCCAGCAGCCAAGGACCCATAGAGACCCAGTACTTC.

The chain combines TRBV2 with TRBJ1-5; D ambiguous. Germline CDR1 reads SNHLY; CDR2 reads FYNNEI. Trimming cost V 4 bases and J 4 bases, with 14 bases left between them. The CDR3 has 15 residues. The CDR3 sequence is CASSGWSMMNQPQHF. DNA of the CDR3: TGTGCCAGCAGTGGTTGGTCTATGATGAATCAGCCCCAGCATTTT.

The V gene is TRBV12-3 or TRBV12-4, the J gene TRBJ1-2, with TRBD1 matching 7 bases. V shed 7 bases, J shed 8 bases, and the junction held 13 bases outside the gene matches. The CDR3 consists of 14 residues. CDR3 DNA: TGTGCCAGCACCCAAACCGGGACAGAGCTCGGCTACACCTTC. The encoded protein is CASTQTGTELGYTF.

V usage is TRBV19 and J usage is TRBJ2-1; possible D gene TRBD2, 6 bases. Trimming cost V 6 bases and J 0 bases, with 12 bases left between them. The length of the CDR3 is 15 residues. CDR1 LNHDA and CDR2 SQIVND come from the germline V gene (reference sequence). The CDR3: CASSETRSSYNEQFF. CDR3 sequence (DNA): TGTGCCAGTAGCGAGACTAGGAGCTCCTACAATGAGCAGTTCTTC.

The sample holds a few counts of this clonotype. The V gene is TRBV28, the J gene TRBJ2-5; 14 bases map to TRBD2. Judging by the DNA end, TRBJ2-7 fits better; the J call may be wrong. This CDR3 has 15 amino acids. CDR1 and CDR2 (germline): MDHEN, SYDVKM. The CDR3 DNA reads TGTGCCAGCAGTAGACTAGCGGGAGGGACCTACGAGCAGTACTTC. It translates to CASSRLAGGTYEQYF.

CDR3 amino acids: CASIPGLAAYRELFF. The CDR3, as DNA: TGCGCCAGCATTCCGGGACTAGCGGCATATAGGGAGCTGTTTTTT. This chain joins TRBV10-2 and TRBJ2-2; 11 bases line up with TRBD2. Germline V gives CDR1 WSHSY, CDR2 SAAADI. CDR3 length: 15 amino acids. The junction had 10 bases not matched to a gene; V was cut back by 7 bases and J by 9 bases.

This clonotype occurred many times. V and J are TRBV29-1 and TRBJ2-7, with 9 bases matching TRBD1. CDR3 size: 14 residues. With 7 bases clipped from V and 2 bases from J, the junction kept 9 bases outside the gene matches. The V gene's germline CDR1 is SQVTM and CDR2 ANQGSEA. The chain's CDR3 is CSDDGGTGPYEQYF. Here the CDR3 DNA reads TGCAGCGACGATGGGGGGACAGGGCCCTACGAGCAGTACTTC.

Notes on this clonotype: One end of the junction varies from germline; a read error may be responsible. The chain joins TRBV6-2 or TRBV6-3 to TRBJ2-5; D unclear. Germline CDR1 reads MNHEY; CDR2 reads SVGEGT. The CDR3 runs 15 residues. Here the CDR3 reads CASSYSGNPLYEQCF. The DNA for the CDR3 is TGTGCCAGCAGTTACTCGGGTAATCCCCTCTACGAGCAGTGCTTC.

To note about this clonotype: Given a much more abundant clone one base away, this may be a read error. CDR3 region: CAGSRDTGLAATYEQYF. In DNA form, the CDR3 reads TGTGCCGGCAGCCGAGATACGGGACTAGCGGCGACCTACGAGCAGTACTTC. The chain carries TRBV6-6 and TRBJ2-7, with 11 bases that match TRBD2. From germline, CDR1 is MNHNY and CDR2 SVGAGI (reference sequence). The CDR3 extends over 17 amino acids.

Only a few counts were recorded for this clonotype. The chain joins TRBV20-1 to TRBJ2-7, with 7 bases fitting TRBD2. This CDR3 spans 12 amino acids. V shed 8 bases and J 2 bases; nucleotides not matched to a gene: 6. Per germline, CDR1 DFQATT and CDR2 SNEGSKA (reference sequence). DNA for the CDR3: TGCAGTTGTCCTAGCGGAGCCTACGAGCAGTACTTC. Its translation is CSCPSGAYEQYF.

The V gene is TRBV6-6, the J gene TRBJ2-1; 16 bases align to TRBD2. This CDR3 comprises 17 residues. CDR1 and CDR2 from the germline V gene are MNHNY and SVGAGI (reference sequence). After removal of 7 bases from V and 0 bases from J, the junction contained 3 bases not matched to a gene. CDR3 loop: CASTGTSGGASYNEQFF. The CDR3 DNA is TGTGCCAGCACTGGGACTAGCGGGGGGGCCTCCTACAATGAGCAGTTCTTC.

In this sample, this clonotype turned up a few times. The rearrangement uses TRBV4-1 and TRBJ2-1; D unresolved. The CDR3 runs to 12 residues. Trimming took 3 bases from V and 9 from J, leaving 9 bases between them. Germline CDR1 and CDR2: MGHRA and YSYEKL. CDR3 sequence (DNA): TGCGCCAGCAGCCAGCCCCACCTTGAGCAGTTCTTC. Translation gives CASSQPHLEQFF.

This clonotype appeared many times. One end of the junction does not line up with germline, which may come from a read error. The J gene is TRBJ2-7, the V gene TRBV12-3 or TRBV12-4, with 7 bases lining up with TRBD1. CDR3 length: 13 residues. The chain's CDR3 is CASSFQGAYEQYF. The CDR3 DNA reads as TGCGCCAGCAGCTTTCAGGGGGCCTACGAGCAGTACTTC.

This clonotype showed up just a few times. J is TRBJ1-1 and V is TRBV4-2; perhaps TRBD1 as D (5 bases). This CDR3 comprises 14 residues. The V and J ends lost 0 bases and 10 bases respectively, with 15 bases between them. Germline V gene lookup returns CDR1 LGHNA and CDR2 YNFKEQ. The CDR3 nucleotides are TGTGCCAGCAGCCAAGATGAGCCCGGGGCGGCAGCTTTCTTT. Translation gives CASSQDEPGAAAFF.

V gene TRBV2 combines with J gene TRBJ2-7; D remains unclear. The CDR3 runs 14 residues. V dropped 3 bases and J dropped 1 base, with 10 bases sitting between them. The germline V gene encodes CDR1 SNHLY and CDR2 FYNNEI. The CDR3: CASSDGIRSYEQYF. The DNA of the CDR3 is TGTGCCAGCAGTGACGGTATAAGGTCCTACGAGCAGTACTTC.

The rearrangement links TRBV27 to TRBJ2-5, with a tentative D call TRBD1 (6 bases). The last part of the DNA fits TRBJ2-7 better; the J call may be wrong. The CDR3 consists of 13 residues. Germline-derived CDR1 and CDR2 are MNHEY and SMNVEV (reference sequence). CDR3 nucleotides: TGTGCCAGCAGTTCAGTGGGGGCTAACGAGCAGTACTTC. This codes for CASSSVGANEQYF.

The gene calls are TRBV7-9 and TRBJ1-2; D unclear. Germline V lookup: CDR1 SEHNR, CDR2 FQNEAQ (reference sequence). The V end lost 5 bases, the J end lost 0 bases, and 22 bases lay between the germline ends. The CDR3 has 18 residues. CDR3 nucleotides: TGTGCCAGCAGCCCTAATGTGGGAGCCGCCGTCCCTAACTATGGCTACACCTTC. It is translated as CASSPNVGAAVPNYGYTF.

This clonotype has just a few counts. The rearrangement joins TRBV18 to TRBJ1-5; D is undetermined. Germline CDR1 KGHSH, CDR2 LQKENI. V was clipped by 3 bases and J by 9 bases, with 15 bases between them. This CDR3 comprises 14 residues. In nucleotides, the CDR3 is TGTGCCAGCTCACCGGGTCCCGGAGGGTGGCCCCAGCATTTT. Encoded protein: CASSPGPGGWPQHF. The variable domain in full, completed from reference TRBV18 and TRBJ1-5, reads NAGVMQNPRHLVRRRGQEARLRCSPMKGHSHVYWYRQLPEEGLKFMVYLQKENIIDESGMPKERFSAEFPKEGPSILRIQQVVRGDSAAYFCASSPGPGGWPQHFGDGTRLSIL.

This clonotype was counted ten times or more. The chain uses TRBV29-1 and TRBJ2-7; possibly TRBD1 for D (5 bases). Germline CDR1 is SQVTM and CDR2 is ANQGSEA. V dropped 3 bases and J dropped 0 bases, with 6 bases sitting between them. This CDR3 spans 12 amino acids. CDR3 loop: CSVEDNSYEQYF. The CDR3, as DNA: TGCAGCGTTGAGGACAACTCCTACGAGCAGTACTTC.

The DNA for the CDR3 is TGTGCCAGCAGGCCCGGGACAGGGTCTAACTATGGCTACACCTTC. This encodes CASRPGTGSNYGYTF. This rearrangement joins TRBV2 to TRBJ1-2; TRBD1 matches 9 bases. Germline CDR1 SNHLY, CDR2 FYNNEI. V was clipped by 6 bases and J by 0 bases; unmatched bases: 5. CDR3 length equals 15 residues.

The V call is TRBV5-6, the J call TRBJ1-2, with 7 bases identical to TRBD1. Germline trimming cut 4 bases from V and 2 bases from J; bases unmatched to any gene: 5. The CDR3 contains 14 residues. The V gene's germline CDR1 is SGHDT and CDR2 YYEEEE. CDR3 protein: CASSGSDRNYGYTF. Here the CDR3 DNA reads TGTGCCAGCAGCGGCTCGGACAGGAACTATGGCTACACCTTC.

The genes are TRBV12-3 or TRBV12-4 and TRBJ2-3, with D possibly TRBD2 on 5 matching bases. V lost 6 bases, J lost 13 bases, and 26 bases lay in between. This CDR3 has 15 amino acids. The CDR3 spells CASREANMRADVEYF. CDR3 coding DNA: TGTGCCAGCAGGGAAGCGAACATGAGGGCAGATGTGGAGTATTTT.